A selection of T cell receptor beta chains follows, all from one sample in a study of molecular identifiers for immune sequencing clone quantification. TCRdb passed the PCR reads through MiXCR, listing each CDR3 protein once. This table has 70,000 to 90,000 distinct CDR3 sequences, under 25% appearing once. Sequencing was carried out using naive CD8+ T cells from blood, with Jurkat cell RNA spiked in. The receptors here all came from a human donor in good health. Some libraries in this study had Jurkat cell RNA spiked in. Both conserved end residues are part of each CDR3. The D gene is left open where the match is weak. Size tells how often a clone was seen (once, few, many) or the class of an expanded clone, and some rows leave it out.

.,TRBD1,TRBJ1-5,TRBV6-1,TGTGCCAGCAGCCTGACAGGGATGGGTCAGCCCCAGCATTTT,CASSLTGMGQPQHF
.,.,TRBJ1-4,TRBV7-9,TGTGCCAGCAGCCCAAGGCTGGCAGATAATGAAAAACTGTTTTTT,CASSPRLADNEKLFF
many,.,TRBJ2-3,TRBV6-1,TGTGCCAGCAGTGAAAGCCGGAGTAGCACAGATACGCAGTATTTT,CASSESRSSTDTQYF
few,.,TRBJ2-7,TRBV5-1,TGCGCCAGCAGTTGGACGGTTTCCTCCTACGAGCAGTGCTTC,CASSWTVSSYEQCF
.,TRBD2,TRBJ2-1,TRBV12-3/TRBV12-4,TGTGCCAGCAGTTTTGTAGGGACTAGCCTCTACAATGAGCAGTTCTTC,CASSFVGTSLYNEQFF
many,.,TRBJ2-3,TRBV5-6,TGTGCCAGCAGCTTCAGGGTTAGCACAGATACGCAGTATTTT,CASSFRVSTDTQYF
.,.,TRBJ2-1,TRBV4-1,TGCGCCAGCACCACGACGGTACAGTCGGCCCCCAATGAGCAGTTCTTC,CASTTTVQSAPNEQFF
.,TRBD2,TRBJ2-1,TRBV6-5,TGTGCCAGCAGTATTAGCGGGAATTACTACAATGAGCAGTTCTTC,CASSISGNYYNEQFF
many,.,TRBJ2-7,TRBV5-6,TGTGCCAGCAGCTTGGGCTTGGGGGACGAGCAGTACTTC,CASSLGLGDEQYF
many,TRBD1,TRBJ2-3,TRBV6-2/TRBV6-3,TGTGCCAGCTGGTCAGGACAGGGCACAGATACGCAGTATTTT,CASWSGQGTDTQYF
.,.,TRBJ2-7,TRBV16,TGTGCCAGCAGCCAATCAGGGGTAGGCTCCTACGAGCAGTACTTC,CASSQSGVGSYEQYF
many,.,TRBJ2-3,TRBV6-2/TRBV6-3,TGTGCCAGCGGACGGACGGGAGATACGCAGTATTTT,CASGRTGDTQYF
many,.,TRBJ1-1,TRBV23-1,TGCGCCAGCAGTCAATCGCAGGGGCATGGAACTGAAGCTTTCTTT,CASSQSQGHGTEAFF
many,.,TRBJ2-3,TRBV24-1,TGTGCCACCGGTGGCGCAGATACGCAGTATTTT,CATGGADTQYF
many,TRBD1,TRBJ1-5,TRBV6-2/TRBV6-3,TGTGCCAGTAGACTAGGGGGCTGGAGCAATCAGCCCCAGCATTTT,CASRLGGWSNQPQHF
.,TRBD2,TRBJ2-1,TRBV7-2,TGTGCCAGCAGCTTAAAAGGTGGCGGGAGTTTCTACAATGAGCAGTTCTTC,CASSLKGGGSFYNEQFF
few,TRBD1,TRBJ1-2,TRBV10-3,TGTGCCATCAGGCCGGGACAGGGGGATGGCTACACCTTC,CAIRPGQGDGYTF
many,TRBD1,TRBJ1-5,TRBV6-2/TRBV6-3,TGTGCCAGCAGCCGGACAGGGATCAATCAGCCCCAGCATTTT,CASSRTGINQPQHF
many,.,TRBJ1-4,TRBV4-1,TGCGCCAGCAGCCAATGGGAGGATGGGGAAAAACTGTTTTTT,CASSQWEDGEKLFF
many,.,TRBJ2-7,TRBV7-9,TGTGCCAGCAGCACCGACACGCGGCCGGGTGACTACGAGCAGTACTTC,CASSTDTRPGDYEQYF
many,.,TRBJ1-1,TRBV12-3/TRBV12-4,TGTGCCAGCACCGCGGTCCGGGGGACTGAAGCTTTCTTT,CASTAVRGTEAFF
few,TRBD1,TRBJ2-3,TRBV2,TGTGCCGGCAGTGAAACAGGGGGAGATACGCAGTATTTT,CAGSETGGDTQYF
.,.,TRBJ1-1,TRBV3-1,TGTGCCAGCAGCCAAGATCTAGGTACCGTCGGGGGTACTGAAGCTTTCTTT,CASSQDLGTVGGTEAFF
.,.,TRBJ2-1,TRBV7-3,TGTGCCAGCGGCATCGACAGCTACAATGAGCAGTTCTTC,CASGIDSYNEQFF
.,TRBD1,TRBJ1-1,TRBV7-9,TGTGCCAGCAGCTTAGGCCAGGGGGACACTGAAGCTTCCTTT,CASSLGQGDTEASF
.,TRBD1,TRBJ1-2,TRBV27,TGTGCCAGCGGATCCGGGACAGAACAAACTAACTATGGCTACGCCTTC,CASGSGTEQTNYGYAF
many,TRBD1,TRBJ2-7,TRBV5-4,TGTGCCAGCAGCTCCGGGACAGCCAACTACGAGCAGTACTTC,CASSSGTANYEQYF
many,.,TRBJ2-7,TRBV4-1,TGCGCCAGCAGCCATTCATCGGGCAGCTACGAGCAGTACTTC,CASSHSSGSYEQYF
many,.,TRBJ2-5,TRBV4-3,TGCGCCAGCAGCCAAGATTCCAGAATGCAAGAGACCCAGTACTTC,CASSQDSRMQETQYF
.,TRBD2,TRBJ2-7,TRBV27,TGTGCCAGCAGTTTACGTGGCGGGAGTTTCTACGAGCAGTACTTC,CASSLRGGSFYEQYF
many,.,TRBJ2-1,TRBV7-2,TGTGCCAGCAGCTCCCCCCCGTTCGATGAGCAGTTCTTC,CASSSPPFDEQFF
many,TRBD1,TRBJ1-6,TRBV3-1,TGTGCCAGCAGCCAAGAGAGACAGGGGGGGTTTGGGCCCCTCCACTTT,CASSQERQGGFGPLHF
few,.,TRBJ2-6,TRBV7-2,TGTGCCAGCAGCCTCTCGACAGGCGCTGGGGCCAACGTCCTGACTTTC,CASSLSTGAGANVLTF
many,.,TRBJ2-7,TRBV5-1,TGCGCCAGCAGTCTGGGGCAGGAGCAGTACTTC,CASSLGQEQYF
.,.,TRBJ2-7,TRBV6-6,TGTGCCAGCAGTAAGGGGGATTCGAGCGTGGCCTACGAGCAGTACTTC,CASSKGDSSVAYEQYF
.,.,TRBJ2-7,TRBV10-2,TGCGCCAGCAGTGACCCGGTGGGCGGACTCTCCTACGAGCAGTACTTC,CASSDPVGGLSYEQYF
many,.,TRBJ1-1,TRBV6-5,TGTGCCAGCAGTTACTCGGGTTGGGGGAACACTGAAGCTTTCTTT,CASSYSGWGNTEAFF
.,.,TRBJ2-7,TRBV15,TGTGCCACCAGCAGTCGGGACAAACTCTACGAGCAGTACTTC,CATSSRDKLYEQYF
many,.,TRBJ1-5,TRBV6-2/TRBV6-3,TGTGCCAGCAGTTACGCGTCCATTAGCAATCAGCCCCAGCATTTT,CASSYASISNQPQHF